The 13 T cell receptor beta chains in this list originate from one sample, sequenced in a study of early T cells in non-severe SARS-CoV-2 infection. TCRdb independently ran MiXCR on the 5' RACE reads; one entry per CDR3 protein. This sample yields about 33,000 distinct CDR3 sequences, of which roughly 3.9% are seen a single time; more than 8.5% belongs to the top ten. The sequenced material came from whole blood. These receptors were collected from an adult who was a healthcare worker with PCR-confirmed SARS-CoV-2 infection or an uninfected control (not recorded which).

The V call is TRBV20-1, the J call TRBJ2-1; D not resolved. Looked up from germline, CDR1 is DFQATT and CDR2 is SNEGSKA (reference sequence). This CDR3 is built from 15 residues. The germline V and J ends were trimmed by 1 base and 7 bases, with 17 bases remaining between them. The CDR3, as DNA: TGCAGTGCTAGAGGCCTTGCTGTCGTGCTGAATGAGCAGTTCTTC. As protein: CSARGLAVVLNEQFF.

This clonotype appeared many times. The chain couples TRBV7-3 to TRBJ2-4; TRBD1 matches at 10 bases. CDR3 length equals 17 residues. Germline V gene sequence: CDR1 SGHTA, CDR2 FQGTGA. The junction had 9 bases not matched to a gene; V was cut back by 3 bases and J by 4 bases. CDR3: CASSFRQGALAKNIQYF. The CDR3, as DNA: TGTGCCAGCAGCTTCAGACAGGGGGCGCTGGCAAAAAACATTCAGTACTTC.

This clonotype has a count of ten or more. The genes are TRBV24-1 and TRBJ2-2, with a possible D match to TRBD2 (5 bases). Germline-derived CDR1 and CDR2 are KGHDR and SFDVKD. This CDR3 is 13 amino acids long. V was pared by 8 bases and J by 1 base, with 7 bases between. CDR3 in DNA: TGTGCCACCACCGGGGTGAACACCGGGGAGCTGTTTTTT. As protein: CATTGVNTGELFF.

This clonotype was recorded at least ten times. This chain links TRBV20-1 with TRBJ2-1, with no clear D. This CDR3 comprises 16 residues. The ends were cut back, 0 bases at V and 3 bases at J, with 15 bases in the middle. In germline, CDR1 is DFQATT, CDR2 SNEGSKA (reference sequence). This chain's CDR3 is CSARDRAWLHYNEQFF. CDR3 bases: TGCAGTGCTAGAGATCGCGCTTGGCTGCACTACAATGAGCAGTTCTTC.

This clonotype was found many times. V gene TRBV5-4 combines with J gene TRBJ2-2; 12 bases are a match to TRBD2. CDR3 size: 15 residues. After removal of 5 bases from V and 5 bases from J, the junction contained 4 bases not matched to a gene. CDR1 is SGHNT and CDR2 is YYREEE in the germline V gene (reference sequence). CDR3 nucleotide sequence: TGTGCCAGCAGACCCGGGACTAGCGGGACCGGGGAGCTGTTTTTT. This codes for CASRPGTSGTGELFF. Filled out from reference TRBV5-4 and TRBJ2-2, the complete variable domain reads ETGVTQSPTHLIKTRGQQVTLRCSSQSGHNTVSWYQQALGQGPQFIFQYYREEENGRGNFPPRFSGLQFPNYSSELNVNALELDDSALYLCASRPGTSGTGELFFGEGSRLTVL.

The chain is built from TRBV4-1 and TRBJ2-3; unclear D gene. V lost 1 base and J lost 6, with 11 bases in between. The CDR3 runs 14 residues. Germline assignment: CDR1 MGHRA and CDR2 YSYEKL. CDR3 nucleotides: TGCGCCAGCAGCCAAGTCGGCCCCTTGGATACGCAGTATTTT. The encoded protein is CASSQVGPLDTQYF.

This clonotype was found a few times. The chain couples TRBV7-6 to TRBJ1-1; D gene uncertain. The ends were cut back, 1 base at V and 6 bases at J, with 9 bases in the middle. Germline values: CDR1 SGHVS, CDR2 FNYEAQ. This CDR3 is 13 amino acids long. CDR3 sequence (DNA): TGTGCCAGCAGCTTAGTAGGAGGGTCTGAAGCTTTCTTT. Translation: CASSLVGGSEAFF.

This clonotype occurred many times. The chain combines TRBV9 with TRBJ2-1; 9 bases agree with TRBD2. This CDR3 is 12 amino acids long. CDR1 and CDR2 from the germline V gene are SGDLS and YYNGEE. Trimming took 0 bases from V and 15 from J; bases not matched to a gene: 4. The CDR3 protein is CASSVGAGGLFF. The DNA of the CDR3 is TGTGCCAGCAGCGTAGGAGCGGGAGGACTGTTCTTC.

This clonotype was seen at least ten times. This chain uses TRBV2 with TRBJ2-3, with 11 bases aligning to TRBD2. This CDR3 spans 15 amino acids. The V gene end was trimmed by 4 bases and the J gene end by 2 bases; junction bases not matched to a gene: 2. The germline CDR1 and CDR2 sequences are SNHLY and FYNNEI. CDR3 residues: CASSGLAGTTDTQYF. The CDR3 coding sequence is TGTGCCAGCAGTGGACTAGCGGGGACCACAGATACGCAGTATTTT.

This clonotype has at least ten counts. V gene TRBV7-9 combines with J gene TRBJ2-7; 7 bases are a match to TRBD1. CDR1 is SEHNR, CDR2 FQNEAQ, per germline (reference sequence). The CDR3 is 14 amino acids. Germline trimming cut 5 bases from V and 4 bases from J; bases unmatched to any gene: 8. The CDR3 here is CASSGPGDSYEQYF. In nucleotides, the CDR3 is TGTGCCAGCAGCGGACCAGGGGACAGTTACGAGCAGTACTTC.

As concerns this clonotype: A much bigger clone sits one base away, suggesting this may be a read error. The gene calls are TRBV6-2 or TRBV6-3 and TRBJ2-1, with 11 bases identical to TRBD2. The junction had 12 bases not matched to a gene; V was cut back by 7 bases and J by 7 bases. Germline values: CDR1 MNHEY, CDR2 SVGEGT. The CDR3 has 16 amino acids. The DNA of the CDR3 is TGTGCCAGCACTTCCCTCACTAGCGGGAGTCGGAATGAGCAGTTCTTC. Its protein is CASTSLTSGSRNEQFF.

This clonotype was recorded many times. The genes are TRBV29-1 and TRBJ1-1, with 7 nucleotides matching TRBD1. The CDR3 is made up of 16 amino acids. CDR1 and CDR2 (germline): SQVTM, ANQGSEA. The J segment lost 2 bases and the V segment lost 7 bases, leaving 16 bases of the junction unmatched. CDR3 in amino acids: CSARDSLRVSNTEAFF. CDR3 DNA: TGCAGCGCACGGGACAGTCTAAGGGTGTCCAACACTGAAGCTTTCTTT.

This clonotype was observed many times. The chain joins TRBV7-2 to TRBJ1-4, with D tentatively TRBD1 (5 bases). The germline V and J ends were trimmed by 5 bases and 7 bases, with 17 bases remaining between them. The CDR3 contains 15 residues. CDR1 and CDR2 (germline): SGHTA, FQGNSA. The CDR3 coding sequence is TGTGCCAGCAGCATAACCGGGACGGTGGCTGAAAAACTGTTTTTT. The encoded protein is CASSITGTVAEKLFF.